This is a list of T cell receptor beta chains from one sample in a study of neoadjuvant anti-PD-1 for oral cavity cancer. Sequencing was performed with immunoSEQ multiplex PCR; in TCRdb, only in-frame clones are kept and a portion is missing. The data contain approximately 42,000 clones, about 76% of them singletons. The source was PBMCs, collected after nivolumab (anti-PD-1) treatment. These receptors all stem from a person aged 40-85 years with oral cavity squamous cell carcinoma. Both conserved end residues are part of each CDR3. Each record gives: D gene, J gene, V gene, clone size, CDR3 length, CDR3 DNA, CDR3 protein. A D gene is named only where the DNA matches it firmly. The size of a clone is reported for some rows only, either as once, few or many, or as a class for expanded clones.

D gene: .; J gene: TRBJ1-2; V gene: TRBV6-5; clone size: .; CDR3 length: 15; CDR3 DNA: TGTGCCAGCAGGCCTCCTAAGGGAACCAACTATGGCTACACCTTC; CDR3 protein: CASRPPKGTNYGYTF
D gene: TRBD2; J gene: TRBJ2-2; V gene: TRBV19; clone size: few; CDR3 length: 16; CDR3 DNA: TGTGCCAGTAGTAAGATTCTAGCGGGGGCGACCGGGGAGCTGTTTTTT; CDR3 protein: CASSKILAGATGELFF
D gene: .; J gene: TRBJ1-2; V gene: TRBV27; clone size: .; CDR3 length: 13; CDR3 DNA: TGTGCCAGCAGTTTATCGCACAGGGAGGGCTACACCTTC; CDR3 protein: CASSLSHREGYTF
D gene: TRBD1; J gene: TRBJ1-2; V gene: TRBV5-1; clone size: .; CDR3 length: 16; CDR3 DNA: TGCGCCAGCAGCACTGGACAGGCCACCATTAACTATGGCTACACCTTC; CDR3 protein: CASSTGQATINYGYTF
D gene: .; J gene: TRBJ2-3; V gene: TRBV5-1; clone size: medium-sized; CDR3 length: 14; CDR3 DNA: TGCGCCAGCAGCTTGGACCAGGGGACAGATACGCAGTATTTT; CDR3 protein: CASSLDQGTDTQYF
D gene: .; J gene: TRBJ2-7; V gene: TRBV27; clone size: .; CDR3 length: 13; CDR3 DNA: TGTGCCAGCAGTTTCCGTCCATCCTACGAGCAGTACTTC; CDR3 protein: CASSFRPSYEQYF
D gene: .; J gene: TRBJ1-1; V gene: TRBV6-5; clone size: .; CDR3 length: 15; CDR3 DNA: TGTGCCAGCAGAACGACCCGGGTGGTGAACACTGAAGCTTTCTTT; CDR3 protein: CASRTTRVVNTEAFF
D gene: TRBD2; J gene: TRBJ2-1; V gene: TRBV19; clone size: few; CDR3 length: 15; CDR3 DNA: TGTGCCAGTAGTCTGGGACTAGCGGGACTAGTTGAGCAGTTCTTC; CDR3 protein: CASSLGLAGLVEQFF
D gene: .; J gene: TRBJ1-5; V gene: TRBV27; clone size: .; CDR3 length: 15; CDR3 DNA: TGTGCCAGCAGTTTTGCCGGGGAGTATCGCCAGCCCCAGCATTTT; CDR3 protein: CASSFAGEYRQPQHF
D gene: TRBD2; J gene: TRBJ2-1; V gene: TRBV14; clone size: .; CDR3 length: 17; CDR3 DNA: TGTGCCAGCAGCCAAGGGGGTACTAGCGGGAGGGGAGGTGAGCAGTTCTTC; CDR3 protein: CASSQGGTSGRGGEQFF
D gene: TRBD2; J gene: TRBJ2-5; V gene: TRBV11-2; clone size: .; CDR3 length: 17; CDR3 DNA: TGTGCCAGCAGCGTAAGGACTAGCGGGAGGGCCATCGGGACCCAGTACTTC; CDR3 protein: CASSVRTSGRAIGTQYF
D gene: TRBD1; J gene: TRBJ2-2; V gene: TRBV5-1; clone size: .; CDR3 length: 18; CDR3 DNA: TGCGCCAGCAGCTCCGGACAGGGGGCGCAGAGGGGCACCGGGGAGCTGTTTTTT; CDR3 protein: CASSSGQGAQRGTGELFF
D gene: TRBD1; J gene: TRBJ1-2; V gene: TRBV7-8; clone size: .; CDR3 length: 13; CDR3 DNA: TGTGCCAGCAGCCCCAGGGGGGGCTATGGCTACACCTTC; CDR3 protein: CASSPRGGYGYTF
D gene: TRBD1; J gene: TRBJ1-6; V gene: TRBV9; clone size: .; CDR3 length: 15; CDR3 DNA: TGTGCCAGCAGCGCACCGACAGGGGTGGATTCACCCCTCCACTTT; CDR3 protein: CASSAPTGVDSPLHF
D gene: .; J gene: TRBJ1-1; V gene: TRBV7-6; clone size: .; CDR3 length: 17; CDR3 DNA: TGTGCCAGCAGCCCCCGGGGTTGGGGGACCACGAACACTGAAGCTTTCTTT; CDR3 protein: CASSPRGWGTTNTEAFF
D gene: .; J gene: TRBJ2-7; V gene: TRBV25-1; clone size: .; CDR3 length: 14; CDR3 DNA: TGTGCCAGCAGTGCTGAGATGGGGGCCTACGAGCAGTACTTC; CDR3 protein: CASSAEMGAYEQYF
D gene: .; J gene: TRBJ1-4; V gene: TRBV2; clone size: .; CDR3 length: 13; CDR3 DNA: TGTGCCAGCAGTGTACAGGGAAAGGAAAAACTGTTTTTT; CDR3 protein: CASSVQGKEKLFF
D gene: TRBD1; J gene: TRBJ1-2; V gene: TRBV6-5; clone size: .; CDR3 length: 13; CDR3 DNA: TGTGCCAGCAGTGCACAGGGGGCGCATGGCTACACCTTC; CDR3 protein: CASSAQGAHGYTF
D gene: TRBD2; J gene: TRBJ2-1; V gene: TRBV7-8; clone size: .; CDR3 length: 16; CDR3 DNA: TGTGCCAGCAGCTTAGTGTCAGCGGGAGTATTCAATGAGCAGTTCTTC; CDR3 protein: CASSLVSAGVFNEQFF
D gene: TRBD1; J gene: TRBJ1-3; V gene: TRBV14; clone size: .; CDR3 length: 16; CDR3 DNA: TGTGCCAGCAGCCAGACAGGGGGAGGATCTGGAAACACCATATATTTT; CDR3 protein: CASSQTGGGSGNTIYF
D gene: .; J gene: TRBJ1-6; V gene: TRBV7-2; clone size: .; CDR3 length: 17; CDR3 DNA: TGTGCCAGCAGGTCTCCACTTACAGGGTCCTATAATTCACCCCTCCACTTT; CDR3 protein: CASRSPLTGSYNSPLHF
D gene: .; J gene: TRBJ1-2; V gene: TRBV6-5; clone size: .; CDR3 length: 14; CDR3 DNA: TGTGCCAGCAGTTACGGGCAGGAGGTGTATGGCTACACCTTC; CDR3 protein: CASSYGQEVYGYTF
D gene: .; J gene: TRBJ2-6; V gene: TRBV19; clone size: .; CDR3 length: 14; CDR3 DNA: TGTGCCAGTCGTCCAGGGCGAGGGGCCAACGTCCTGACTTTC; CDR3 protein: CASRPGRGANVLTF
D gene: .; J gene: TRBJ1-2; V gene: TRBV19; clone size: .; CDR3 length: 14; CDR3 DNA: TGTGCCAGTAGTATGAGGGGACACAACTATGGCTACACCTTC; CDR3 protein: CASSMRGHNYGYTF
D gene: .; J gene: TRBJ2-2; V gene: TRBV4-1; clone size: .; CDR3 length: 14; CDR3 DNA: TGCGCCAGCAGCCAAGATGAGAGGGCCGGGGAGCTGTTTTTT; CDR3 protein: CASSQDERAGELFF
D gene: .; J gene: TRBJ2-3; V gene: TRBV19; clone size: .; CDR3 length: 14; CDR3 DNA: TGTGCCAGTAGTATTGAGATAGGGAAAGGCACGCAGTATTTT; CDR3 protein: CASSIEIGKGTQYF
D gene: .; J gene: TRBJ2-1; V gene: TRBV28; clone size: .; CDR3 length: 17; CDR3 DNA: TGTGCCAGCAGTCTAGGTCTAGGGACGGCCGCCTACAATGAGCAGTTCTTC; CDR3 protein: CASSLGLGTAAYNEQFF
D gene: .; J gene: TRBJ2-7; V gene: TRBV5-1; clone size: .; CDR3 length: 13; CDR3 DNA: TGCGCCAGCAGCTTGGTGGAAAGGTTCGAGCAGTACTTC; CDR3 protein: CASSLVERFEQYF
D gene: TRBD1; J gene: TRBJ2-7; V gene: TRBV23-1; clone size: .; CDR3 length: 14; CDR3 DNA: TGCGCCAGCAGTCAATGTGACAGGGCGAACGAGCAGTACTTC; CDR3 protein: CASSQCDRANEQYF
D gene: .; J gene: TRBJ1-5; V gene: TRBV12-5; clone size: .; CDR3 length: 15; CDR3 DNA: TGTGCTAGTGGTTTTAGCCAGCTTAGCAATCAGCCCCAGCATTTT; CDR3 protein: CASGFSQLSNQPQHF
D gene: .; J gene: TRBJ2-1; V gene: TRBV5-8; clone size: .; CDR3 length: 14; CDR3 DNA: TGTGCCAGCAGCTGGGGGCCTGGCTTAGACGAGCAGTTCTTC; CDR3 protein: CASSWGPGLDEQFF
D gene: .; J gene: TRBJ1-2; V gene: TRBV6-5; clone size: .; CDR3 length: 14; CDR3 DNA: TGTGCCAGCAGTGGGGCACAGGCAAACTATGGCTACACCTTC; CDR3 protein: CASSGAQANYGYTF
D gene: TRBD2; J gene: TRBJ2-7; V gene: TRBV5-6; clone size: once; CDR3 length: 15; CDR3 DNA: TGTGCCAGCAGCTTGCCCGGGACTAGCATCCACGAGCAGTACTTC; CDR3 protein: CASSLPGTSIHEQYF
D gene: .; J gene: TRBJ1-1; V gene: TRBV2; clone size: .; CDR3 length: 16; CDR3 DNA: TGTGCCAGCAGTGTGCCGGTAGACGAGACGAATACTGAAGCTTTCTTT; CDR3 protein: CASSVPVDETNTEAFF
D gene: TRBD1; J gene: TRBJ1-3; V gene: TRBV10-2; clone size: .; CDR3 length: 16; CDR3 DNA: TGCGCCAGCAGTGGACAGGGGACAGGCTCTGGAAACACCATATATTTT; CDR3 protein: CASSGQGTGSGNTIYF
D gene: .; J gene: TRBJ1-5; V gene: TRBV2; clone size: .; CDR3 length: 14; CDR3 DNA: TGTGCCAGCAGTTATTTACAGGGTTCCCAGCCCCAGCATTTT; CDR3 protein: CASSYLQGSQPQHF
D gene: .; J gene: TRBJ1-1; V gene: TRBV27; clone size: .; CDR3 length: 12; CDR3 DNA: TGTGCCAGCCGTGGATTTACAGCCGAAGCTTTCTTT; CDR3 protein: CASRGFTAEAFF
D gene: .; J gene: TRBJ1-4; V gene: TRBV2; clone size: few; CDR3 length: 15; CDR3 DNA: TGTGCCAGCAGACCCTATGGGGGGCAGGGGGAAAAACTGTTTTTT; CDR3 protein: CASRPYGGQGEKLFF
D gene: .; J gene: TRBJ1-2; V gene: TRBV7-9; clone size: .; CDR3 length: 12; CDR3 DNA: TGTGCCAGCAGCTGGACAACGGGGGGCTACACCTTC; CDR3 protein: CASSWTTGGYTF
D gene: TRBD1; J gene: TRBJ2-7; V gene: TRBV19; clone size: .; CDR3 length: 14; CDR3 DNA: TGTGCCAGTAGTATGACCAGGGGGATCGTCGAGCAGTACTTC; CDR3 protein: CASSMTRGIVEQYF
D gene: .; J gene: TRBJ1-2; V gene: TRBV13; clone size: .; CDR3 length: 14; CDR3 DNA: TGTGCCAGCAGCCTCCGAGCGGGGGGCTATGGCTACACCTTC; CDR3 protein: CASSLRAGGYGYTF
D gene: TRBD1; J gene: TRBJ1-2; V gene: TRBV10-3; clone size: .; CDR3 length: 15; CDR3 DNA: TGTGCCACTCGGACAGGGGGCAACACTAACTATGGCTACACCTTC; CDR3 protein: CATRTGGNTNYGYTF
D gene: .; J gene: TRBJ2-3; V gene: TRBV4-1; clone size: .; CDR3 length: 10; CDR3 DNA: TGCGGGGGTTGCGGGGTTACGCAGTATTTT; CDR3 protein: CGGCGVTQYF
D gene: .; J gene: TRBJ1-6; V gene: TRBV11-2; clone size: .; CDR3 length: 16; CDR3 DNA: TGTGCCAGCAGCTTATTCCGACAGAGCTATAATTCACCCCTCCACTTT; CDR3 protein: CASSLFRQSYNSPLHF
D gene: TRBD1; J gene: TRBJ2-7; V gene: TRBV2; clone size: .; CDR3 length: 15; CDR3 DNA: TGTGCCAGCAACTCCCGAGACAGGGCTTCCTACGAGCAGTACTTC; CDR3 protein: CASNSRDRASYEQYF
D gene: TRBD2; J gene: TRBJ2-1; V gene: TRBV19; clone size: many; CDR3 length: 15; CDR3 DNA: TGTGCCAGTAGTGAACGGACTAGCGGGATCAATGAGCAGTTCTTC; CDR3 protein: CASSERTSGINEQFF
D gene: TRBD1; J gene: TRBJ1-5; V gene: TRBV9; clone size: .; CDR3 length: 15; CDR3 DNA: TGTGCCAGCAGCGTAGCTGGTCCAGGGGGGCAGCCCCAGCATTTT; CDR3 protein: CASSVAGPGGQPQHF
D gene: TRBD1; J gene: TRBJ2-7; V gene: TRBV14; clone size: .; CDR3 length: 16; CDR3 DNA: TGTGCCAGCAGCCAAGAGTTCCGGACAGGGGCCTACGAGCAGTACTTC; CDR3 protein: CASSQEFRTGAYEQYF
D gene: .; J gene: TRBJ1-5; V gene: TRBV25-1; clone size: .; CDR3 length: 14; CDR3 DNA: TGTGCCAGCAGTGAGGGGAAGTACAATCAGCCCCAGCATTTT; CDR3 protein: CASSEGKYNQPQHF
D gene: TRBD2; J gene: TRBJ2-2; V gene: TRBV5-1; clone size: .; CDR3 length: 15; CDR3 DNA: TGCGCCAGCAGCTTGACTAGCGGGAAGCCCGGGGAGCTGTTTTTT; CDR3 protein: CASSLTSGKPGELFF
D gene: TRBD2; J gene: TRBJ2-7; V gene: TRBV7-9; clone size: once; CDR3 length: 15; CDR3 DNA: TGTGCCAGCAGCCCTCTAGCGGGAGGGTCCTACGAGCAGTACTTC; CDR3 protein: CASSPLAGGSYEQYF
D gene: .; J gene: TRBJ2-7; V gene: TRBV19; clone size: .; CDR3 length: 15; CDR3 DNA: TGTGCCAGTAAGACTACAGACTCCCCTTTCTACGAGCAGTACTTC; CDR3 protein: CASKTTDSPFYEQYF
D gene: .; J gene: TRBJ1-1; V gene: TRBV25-1; clone size: .; CDR3 length: 13; CDR3 DNA: TGTGCCAGCAGTTGGGGATTTTACACTGAAGCTTTCTTT; CDR3 protein: CASSWGFYTEAFF
D gene: .; J gene: TRBJ2-7; V gene: TRBV19; clone size: .; CDR3 length: 12; CDR3 DNA: TGTGCCAGTAGTATGGGGGCCTACGAGCAGTACTTC; CDR3 protein: CASSMGAYEQYF
D gene: .; J gene: TRBJ1-1; V gene: TRBV5-1; clone size: once; CDR3 length: 12; CDR3 DNA: TGCGCCAGTTGCGACACGAACACTGAAGCTTTCTTT; CDR3 protein: CASCDTNTEAFF
D gene: TRBD1; J gene: TRBJ1-1; V gene: TRBV4-1; clone size: .; CDR3 length: 16; CDR3 DNA: TGCGCCAGCAGCCGCGGGACAGGGGCGGTGAACACTGAAGCTTTCTTT; CDR3 protein: CASSRGTGAVNTEAFF
D gene: .; J gene: TRBJ1-1; V gene: TRBV11-2; clone size: .; CDR3 length: 13; CDR3 DNA: TGTGCCAGCAGCTTTCAGACCTACACTGAAGCTTTCTTT; CDR3 protein: CASSFQTYTEAFF
D gene: TRBD1; J gene: TRBJ1-2; V gene: TRBV4-1; clone size: few; CDR3 length: 15; CDR3 DNA: TGCGCCAGCAGCCAAGTCCCGGGACAGATCTATGGCTACACCTTC; CDR3 protein: CASSQVPGQIYGYTF
D gene: .; J gene: TRBJ2-5; V gene: TRBV2; clone size: .; CDR3 length: 12; CDR3 DNA: TGTGCCAGCAAAGGAGGGATGGAGACCCAGTACTTC; CDR3 protein: CASKGGMETQYF